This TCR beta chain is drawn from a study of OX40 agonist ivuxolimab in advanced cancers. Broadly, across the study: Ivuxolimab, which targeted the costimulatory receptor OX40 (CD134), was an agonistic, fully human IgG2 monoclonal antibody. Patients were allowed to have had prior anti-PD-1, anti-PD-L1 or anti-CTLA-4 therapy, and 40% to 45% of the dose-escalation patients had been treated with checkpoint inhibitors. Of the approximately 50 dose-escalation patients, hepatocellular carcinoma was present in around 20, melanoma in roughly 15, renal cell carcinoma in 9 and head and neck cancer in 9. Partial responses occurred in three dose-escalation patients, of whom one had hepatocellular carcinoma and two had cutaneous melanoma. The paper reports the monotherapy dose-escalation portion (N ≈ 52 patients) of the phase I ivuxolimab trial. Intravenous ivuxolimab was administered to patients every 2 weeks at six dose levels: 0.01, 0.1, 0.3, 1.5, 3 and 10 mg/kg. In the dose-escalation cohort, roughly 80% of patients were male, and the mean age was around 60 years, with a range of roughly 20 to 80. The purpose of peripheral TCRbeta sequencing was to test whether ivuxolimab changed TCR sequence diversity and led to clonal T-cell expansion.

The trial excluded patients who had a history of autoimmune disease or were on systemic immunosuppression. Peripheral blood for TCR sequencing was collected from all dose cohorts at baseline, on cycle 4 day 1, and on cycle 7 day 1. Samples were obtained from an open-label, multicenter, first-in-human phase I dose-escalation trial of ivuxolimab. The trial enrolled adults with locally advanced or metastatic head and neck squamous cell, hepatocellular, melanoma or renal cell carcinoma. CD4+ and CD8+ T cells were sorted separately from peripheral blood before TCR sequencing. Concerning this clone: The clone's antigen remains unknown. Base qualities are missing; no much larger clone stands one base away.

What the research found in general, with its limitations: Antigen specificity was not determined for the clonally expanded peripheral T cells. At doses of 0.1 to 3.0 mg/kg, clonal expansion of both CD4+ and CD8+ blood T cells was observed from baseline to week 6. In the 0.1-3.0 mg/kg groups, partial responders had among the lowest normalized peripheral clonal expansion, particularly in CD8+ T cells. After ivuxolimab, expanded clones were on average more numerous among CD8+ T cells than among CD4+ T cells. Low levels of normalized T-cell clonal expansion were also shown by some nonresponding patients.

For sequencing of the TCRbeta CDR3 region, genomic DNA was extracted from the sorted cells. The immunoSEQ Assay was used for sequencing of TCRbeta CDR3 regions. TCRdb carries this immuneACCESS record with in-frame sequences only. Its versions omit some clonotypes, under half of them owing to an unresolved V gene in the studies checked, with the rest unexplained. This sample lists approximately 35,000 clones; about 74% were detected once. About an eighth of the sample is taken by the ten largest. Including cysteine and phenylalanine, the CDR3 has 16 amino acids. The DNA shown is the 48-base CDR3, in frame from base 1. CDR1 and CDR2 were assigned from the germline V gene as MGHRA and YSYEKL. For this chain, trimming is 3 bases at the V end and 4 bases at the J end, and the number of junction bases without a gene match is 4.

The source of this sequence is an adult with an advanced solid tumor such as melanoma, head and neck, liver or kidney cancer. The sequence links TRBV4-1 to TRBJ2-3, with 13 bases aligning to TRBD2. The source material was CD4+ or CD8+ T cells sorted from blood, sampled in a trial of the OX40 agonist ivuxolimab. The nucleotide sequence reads TGCGCCAGCAGCCAGACTAGCGGGGGGCTGCCAGATACGCAGTATTTT. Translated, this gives CASSQTSGGLPDTQYF.